This T cell receptor beta chain was sequenced during a study of Ad26.COV2.S vaccination and SARS-CoV-2 variants. Study information: Once or twice, 56 days apart, Ad26.COV2.S was delivered intramuscularly. Study-level findings and limits: TCR breadth and depth estimates may have understated total T cell responses.

The table came from immunoSEQ multiplex PCR; TCRdb's copy has only in-frame clones and leaves some out. The sample consists of roughly 460,000 clones, 89% of them appearing once. Noted treatment: roughly 18 received Ad26.COV2.S at low or high dose, single or two shots; five or six received placebo; per-sample allocation not given. The study sampled participants on day 63 after the first vaccine or placebo injection. CDR1 and CDR2 from the germline V gene are KGHSH and LQKENI. V lost 6 bases to trimming and J lost 7 bases; unmatched junction nucleotides: 6. CDR3 length equals 14 residues. This clone was seen a few times. Its antigen is still unknown.

V and J are TRBV18 and TRBJ1-6, with 7 bases aligning to TRBD1. Sequencing was performed on peripheral blood, taken in a trial of Ad26.COV2.S vaccine versus placebo. The sequence was collected from a person between 18 and 60 years old who received the Ad26.COV2.S COVID-19 vaccine or a placebo. CDR3 sequence (DNA): TGTGCCAGCTCGCGACAGGGTGTCAATTCACCCCTCCACTTT. Amino acid sequence: CASSRQGVNSPLHF.